This T cell receptor (beta chain) was sequenced in a study of T-cell memory formation after mild COVID-19. The CDR3 has 13 residues. The germline V gene encodes CDR1 DFQATT and CDR2 SNEGSKA (reference sequence). Trimming took 3 bases from V and 3 from J, leaving 8 bases between them. One entry per CDR3 protein, called by TCRdb with MiXCR from the 5' RACE reads. The repertoire has roughly 62,000 distinct CDR3 sequences, 9.3% of them found once; the top ten carry around 1.1%. A few counts support this clonotype. The sequence derives from a man between 18 and 29 years old who had mild COVID-19 (a few samples of this study predate the infection). Cell type and time point are not known. The V and J genes are TRBV20-1 and TRBJ2-2; D is tentatively TRBD1 or TRBD2 (5 bases each). The sample taken for sequencing was PBMCs or a T cell subset sorted from them (not recorded which). CDR3 nucleotide sequence: TGCAGTGCTAGGGGGGTCTACACCGGGGAGCTGTTTTTT. Translated, it gives CSARGVYTGELFF.